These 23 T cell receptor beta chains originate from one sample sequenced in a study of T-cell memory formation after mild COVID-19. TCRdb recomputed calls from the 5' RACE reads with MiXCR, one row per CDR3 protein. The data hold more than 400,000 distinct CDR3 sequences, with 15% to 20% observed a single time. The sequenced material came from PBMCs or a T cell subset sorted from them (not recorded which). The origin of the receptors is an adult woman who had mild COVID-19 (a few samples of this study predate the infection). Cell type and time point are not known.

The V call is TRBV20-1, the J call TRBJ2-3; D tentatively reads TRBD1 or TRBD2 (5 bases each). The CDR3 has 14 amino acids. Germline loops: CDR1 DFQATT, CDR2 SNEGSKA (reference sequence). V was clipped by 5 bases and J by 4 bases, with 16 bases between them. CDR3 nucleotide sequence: TGCAGTGCTGTGGGACCCAGTAACGCAGATACGCAGTATTTT. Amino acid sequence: CSAVGPSNADTQYF.

The CDR3 spells CASSPTGWDYGYTF. In DNA form, the CDR3 reads TGTGCCAGCAGTCCGACAGGGTGGGACTATGGCTACACCTTC. This rearrangement joins TRBV6-5 to TRBJ1-2; 7 nucleotides line up with TRBD1. This CDR3 has 14 amino acids. In germline, CDR1 is MNHEY, CDR2 SVGAGI. V gave up 5 bases and J gave up 3 bases; unmatched junction bases: 6.

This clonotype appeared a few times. CDR3 coding DNA: TGTGCCAGCAGTGAGAATCTCTCCGGAGGACAGGGCAATGGCTACACCTTC. It specifies CASSENLSGGQGNGYTF. The V call is TRBV6-1, the J call TRBJ1-2, with 8 bases matching TRBD1. The CDR3 runs 17 residues. V was pared by 3 bases and J by 6 bases, with 15 bases of the junction left unmatched. The V gene's germline CDR1 is MNHNS and CDR2 SASEGT.

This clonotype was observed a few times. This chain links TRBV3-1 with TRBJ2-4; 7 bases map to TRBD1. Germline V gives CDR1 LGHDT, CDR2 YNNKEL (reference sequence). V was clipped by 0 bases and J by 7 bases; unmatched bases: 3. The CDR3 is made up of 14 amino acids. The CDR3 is CASSQDGGQNIQYF. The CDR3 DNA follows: TGTGCCAGCAGCCAAGATGGGGGACAGAACATTCAGTACTTC.

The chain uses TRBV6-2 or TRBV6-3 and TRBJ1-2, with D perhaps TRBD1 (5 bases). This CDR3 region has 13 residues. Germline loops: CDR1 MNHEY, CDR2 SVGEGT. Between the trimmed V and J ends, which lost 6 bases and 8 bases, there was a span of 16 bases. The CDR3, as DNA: TGTGCCAGCAGGCGGGACGGCCAAGAGGGCTACACCTTC. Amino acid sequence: CASRRDGQEGYTF.

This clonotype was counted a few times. CDR3 DNA: TGTGCCACCAGTGACACACAAGGTGGGAACTATGGCTACACCTTC. Protein product: CATSDTQGGNYGYTF. The J gene is TRBJ1-2, the V gene TRBV24-1; D ambiguous. V was cut by 4 bases and J by 2 bases, with 13 bases left in between. This CDR3 is built from 15 residues. Germline V gives CDR1 KGHDR, CDR2 SFDVKD.

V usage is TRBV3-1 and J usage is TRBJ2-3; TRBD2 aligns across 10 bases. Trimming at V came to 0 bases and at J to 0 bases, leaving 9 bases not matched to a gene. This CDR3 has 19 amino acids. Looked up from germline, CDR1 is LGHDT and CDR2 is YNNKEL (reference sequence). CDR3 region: CASSQDEASGSSSTDTQYF. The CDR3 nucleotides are TGTGCCAGCAGCCAAGATGAGGCTAGCGGGAGTTCGAGCACAGATACGCAGTATTTT.

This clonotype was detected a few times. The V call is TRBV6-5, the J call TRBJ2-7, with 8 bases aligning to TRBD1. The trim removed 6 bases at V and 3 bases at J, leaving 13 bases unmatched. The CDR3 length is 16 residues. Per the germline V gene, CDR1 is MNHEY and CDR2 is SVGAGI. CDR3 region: CASSLTGTGPRYEQYF. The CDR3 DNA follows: TGTGCCAGCAGCCTTACCGGGACAGGCCCTCGCTACGAGCAGTACTTC.

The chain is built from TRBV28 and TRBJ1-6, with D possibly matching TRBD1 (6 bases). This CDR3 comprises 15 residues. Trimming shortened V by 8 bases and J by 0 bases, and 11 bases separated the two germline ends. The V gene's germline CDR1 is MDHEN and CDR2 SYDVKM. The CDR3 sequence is CASWDKSSYNSPLHF. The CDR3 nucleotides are TGTGCCAGCTGGGACAAGAGCTCCTATAATTCACCCCTCCACTTT.

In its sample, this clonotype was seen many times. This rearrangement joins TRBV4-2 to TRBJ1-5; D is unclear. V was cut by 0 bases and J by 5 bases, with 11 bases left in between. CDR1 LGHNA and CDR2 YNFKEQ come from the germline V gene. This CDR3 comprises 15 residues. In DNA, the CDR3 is TGTGCCAGCAGCCAAGAGACGGTCCCTGATCAGCCCCAGCATTTT. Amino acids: CASSQETVPDQPQHF.

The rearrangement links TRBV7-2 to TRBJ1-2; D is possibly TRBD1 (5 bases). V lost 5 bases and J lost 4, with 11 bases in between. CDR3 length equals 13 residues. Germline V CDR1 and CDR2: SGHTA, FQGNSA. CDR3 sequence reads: CASSTAGGYGYTF. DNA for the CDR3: TGTGCCAGCAGCACGGCGGGGGGCTATGGCTACACCTTC.

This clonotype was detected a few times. CDR3 region: CASSQMTGRTDTQYF. In DNA, the CDR3 is TGTGCCAGCAGCCAGATGACAGGGCGTACAGATACGCAGTATTTT. This chain connects TRBV3-1 to TRBJ2-3; 7 bases fit TRBD1. The V segment lost 3 bases and the J segment 3 bases; nucleotides outside the gene matches: 6. This CDR3 has 15 amino acids. From germline, CDR1 is LGHDT and CDR2 YNNKEL (reference sequence).

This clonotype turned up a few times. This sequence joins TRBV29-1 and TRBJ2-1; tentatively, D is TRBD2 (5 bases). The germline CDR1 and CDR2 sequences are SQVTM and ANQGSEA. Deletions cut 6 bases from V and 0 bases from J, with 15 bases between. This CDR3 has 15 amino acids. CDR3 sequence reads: CSVKGVGSSYNEQFF. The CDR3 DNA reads TGCAGCGTGAAGGGAGTAGGGAGCTCCTACAATGAGCAGTTCTTC.

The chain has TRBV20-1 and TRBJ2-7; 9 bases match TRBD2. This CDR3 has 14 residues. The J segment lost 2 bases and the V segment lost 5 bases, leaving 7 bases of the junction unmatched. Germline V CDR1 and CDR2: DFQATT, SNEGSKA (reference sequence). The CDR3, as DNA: TGCAGTGCTTCGCTGACTAGCGGAGCCTACGAGCAGTACTTC. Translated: CSASLTSGAYEQYF.

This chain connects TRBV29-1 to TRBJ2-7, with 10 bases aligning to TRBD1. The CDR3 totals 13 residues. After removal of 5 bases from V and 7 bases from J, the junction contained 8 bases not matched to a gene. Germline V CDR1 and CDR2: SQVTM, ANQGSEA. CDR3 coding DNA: TGCAGCGTTCAAAGACAGGGGGCGAGGGAGCAGTACTTC. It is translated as CSVQRQGAREQYF.

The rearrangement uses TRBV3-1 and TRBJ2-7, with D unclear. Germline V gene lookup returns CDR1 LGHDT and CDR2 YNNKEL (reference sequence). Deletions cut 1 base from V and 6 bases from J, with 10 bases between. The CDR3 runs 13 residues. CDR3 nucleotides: TGTGCCAGCAGCCAAGTTCCTGGGGTCGAGCAGTACTTC. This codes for CASSQVPGVEQYF.

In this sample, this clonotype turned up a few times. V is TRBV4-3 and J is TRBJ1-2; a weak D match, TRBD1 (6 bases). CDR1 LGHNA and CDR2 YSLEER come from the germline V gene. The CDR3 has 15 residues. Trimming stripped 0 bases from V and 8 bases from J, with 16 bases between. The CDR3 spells CASSQEVTAGEGYTF. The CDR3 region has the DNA TGCGCCAGCAGCCAAGAGGTTACGGCAGGGGAGGGCTACACCTTC.

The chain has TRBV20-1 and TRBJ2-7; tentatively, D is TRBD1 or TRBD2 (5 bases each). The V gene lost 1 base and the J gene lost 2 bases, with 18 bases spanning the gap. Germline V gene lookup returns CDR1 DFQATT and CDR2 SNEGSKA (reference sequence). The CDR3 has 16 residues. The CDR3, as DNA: TGCAGTGCTAGAGGGGACCCAACGAGAAGCCCCTACGAGCAGTACTTC. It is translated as CSARGDPTRSPYEQYF.

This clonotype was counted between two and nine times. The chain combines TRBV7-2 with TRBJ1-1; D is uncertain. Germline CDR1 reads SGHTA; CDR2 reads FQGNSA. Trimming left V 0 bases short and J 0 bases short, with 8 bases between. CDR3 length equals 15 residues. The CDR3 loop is CASSLAAHLNTEAFF. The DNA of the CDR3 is TGTGCCAGCAGCTTAGCGGCCCATTTGAACACTGAAGCTTTCTTT. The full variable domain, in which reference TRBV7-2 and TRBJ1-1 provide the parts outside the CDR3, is GAGVSQSPSNKVTEKGKDVELRCDPISGHTALYWYRQSLGQGLEFLIYFQGNSAPDKSGLPSDRFSAERTGGSVSTLTIQRTQQEDSAVYLCASSLAAHLNTEAFFGQGTRLTVV.

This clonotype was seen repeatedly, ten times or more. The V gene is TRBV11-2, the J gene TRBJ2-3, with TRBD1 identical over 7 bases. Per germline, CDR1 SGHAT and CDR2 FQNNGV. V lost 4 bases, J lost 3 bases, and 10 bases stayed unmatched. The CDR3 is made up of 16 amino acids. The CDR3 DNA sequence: TGTGCCAGCAGCTCAAGACAGGGTGGCAGTACAGATACGCAGTATTTT. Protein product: CASSSRQGGSTDTQYF.

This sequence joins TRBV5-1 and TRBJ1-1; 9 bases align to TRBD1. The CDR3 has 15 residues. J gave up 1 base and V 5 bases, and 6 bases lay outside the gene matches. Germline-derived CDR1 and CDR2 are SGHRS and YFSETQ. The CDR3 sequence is CASRTTGGANTEAFF. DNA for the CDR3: TGCGCCAGCAGAACAACAGGGGGCGCGAACACTGAAGCTTTCTTT.

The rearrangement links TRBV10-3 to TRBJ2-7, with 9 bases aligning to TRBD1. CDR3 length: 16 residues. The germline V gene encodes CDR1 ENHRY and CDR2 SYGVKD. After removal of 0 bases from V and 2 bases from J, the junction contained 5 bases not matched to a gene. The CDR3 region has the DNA TGTGCCATCAGTGAGTCGTATGGACAGGGGACCTACGAGCAGTACTTC. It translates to CAISESYGQGTYEQYF.

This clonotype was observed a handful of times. CDR3 protein: CASSLIRGIAEAFF. In nucleotides, the CDR3 is TGTGCCAGCAGCCTTATCCGTGGGATCGCTGAAGCTTTCTTT. This rearrangement joins TRBV5-6 to TRBJ1-1, with D uncertain. From germline, CDR1 is SGHDT and CDR2 YYEEEE. V lost 4 bases and J lost 6, with 16 bases in between. CDR3 length: 14 amino acids.